These T cell receptor beta chains were read from a single sample in a study of blood T cell repertoires in COVID-19. The method was immunoSEQ multiplex PCR; TCRdb's version includes in-frame clones alone and lacks a portion of them. The sample includes 90,000 to 100,000 clones, around 84% of them seen just once. The source material was peripheral blood. The receptors come from a man in his sixties with acute or convalescent COVID-19. CDR3s include the opening cysteine and the closing phenylalanine or tryptophan. D genes are given only for firm matches. For some rows the clone size is stated as once, few or many, or as a class when expanded; others skip it.

j_call	v_call	clone_size	d_call	cdr3_nt	cdr3_aa
TRBJ1-5	TRBV7-9	.	.	TGTGCCAGCAGCCACCGAGACGGGGTCGGTGGCAATCAGCCCCAGCATTTT	CASSHRDGVGGNQPQHF
TRBJ2-1	TRBV29-1	.	TRBD1	TGCAGCGTTGAAAGAGGGACAGGGGGCGGGGAGCAGTTCTTC	CSVERGTGGGEQFF
TRBJ2-1	TRBV6-6	few	TRBD1	TGTGCCAGCAATTTACAGGGGTACAATGAGCAGTTCTTC	CASNLQGYNEQFF
TRBJ1-2	TRBV19	.	.	TGTGCCAGTACGAACTTAAACTATGGCTACACCTTC	CASTNLNYGYTF
TRBJ2-5	TRBV10-2	.	TRBD2	TGCGCCAGCAGTTCGAGCGGGGGGGGGTACCAAGAGACCCAGTACTTC	CASSSSGGGYQETQYF
TRBJ2-1	TRBV7-3	.	TRBD1	TGTGCCAGCAGCTTAGCAGGGGGTAACCCGTTCTTC	CASSLAGGNPFF
TRBJ1-6	TRBV7-8	.	.	TGTGCCAGCAGCTTCAGGGGAGGGGCGGGTCTTATCTATAATTCACCCCTCCACTTT	CASSFRGGAGLIYNSPLHF
TRBJ2-1	TRBV20-1	.	.	TGCAGTGCTAGTACGACTAGTTCGGTTGGTCATGAGCAGTTCTTC	CSASTTSSVGHEQFF
TRBJ2-7	TRBV18	.	TRBD1	TGTGCCAGCTCAACAGCGGACAGGCCCTCCTACGAGCAGTACTTC	CASSTADRPSYEQYF
TRBJ2-4	TRBV19	.	TRBD1	TGTGCCAGTAGTAGGACAGGGGGCATGTACATTCAGTACTTC	CASSRTGGMYIQYF
TRBJ1-2	TRBV6-6	once	TRBD1	TGTGCCAGCGAGGGGACAGGGGAAAACTATGGCTACACCTTC	CASEGTGENYGYTF
TRBJ2-6	TRBV28	once	TRBD2	TGTGCCAGCAAAGCGGGGGACTACTCTGGGGCCAACGTCCTGACTTTC	CASKAGDYSGANVLTF
TRBJ1-4	TRBV6-5	.	.	TGTGCCAGCAATCAGGCGCTAAGGGGAGAAAAACTGTTTTTT	CASNQALRGEKLFF
TRBJ1-1	TRBV3-1/TRBV3-2	.	.	TGTGCCAGCAGCCCTACAGCCGCGAGGAACACTGAAGCTTTCTTT	CASSPTAARNTEAFF
TRBJ2-5	TRBV6-1	.	.	TGTGCCAGCAGTGAAGGACTGATGGGTGAGACCCAGTACTTC	CASSEGLMGETQYF
TRBJ1-4	TRBV3-1/TRBV3-2	.	TRBD1	TGTGCCAGCAGCCATAGGAGGACAGGGGGGGATGAAAAACTGTTTTTT	CASSHRRTGGDEKLFF
TRBJ1-5	TRBV19	.	.	TGTGCCAGTAGTACATCAACAGGAATAAATCAGCCCCAGCATTTT	CASSTSTGINQPQHF
TRBJ1-6	TRBV6-5	.	.	TGTGCCAGCAGTTACTCGATCGGGGTTGGAAATTCACCCCTCCACTTT	CASSYSIGVGNSPLHF
TRBJ2-3	TRBV28	once	TRBD1	TGTGCCAGCACTGTCCAGGGGGCAGATACGCAGTATTTT	CASTVQGADTQYF
TRBJ1-2	TRBV21-1	.	.	TGTGCCAGCAGCACCCATAGGCAGGCTAACTATGGCTACACCTTC	CASSTHRQANYGYTF
TRBJ2-2	TRBV5-6	.	.	TGTGCCAGCAGCTTGGTACCGGGGGCGAACACCGGGGAGCTGTTTTTT	CASSLVPGANTGELFF
TRBJ2-5	TRBV5-6	.	.	TGTGCCAGCAGCTTGCGAGAGACCCAGTACTTC	CASSLRETQYF
TRBJ2-7	TRBV5-1	.	.	TGCGCCAGCAGCTTGGTGAGAGGGGAGCAGTACTTC	CASSLVRGEQYF
TRBJ2-3	TRBV9	.	TRBD1	TGTGCCAGCAGCGCCCGGGACAGGGGTTTGAATACGCAGTATTTT	CASSARDRGLNTQYF
TRBJ1-2	TRBV19	once	.	TGTGCCAGTAGTATGGTCGGGAGCTATGGCTACACCTTC	CASSMVGSYGYTF
TRBJ1-4	TRBV28	many	TRBD1	TGTGCCAGCAGTTTACCCTCCAATACCGGGACAGGGGGCCGGAGGCTGTTTTTT	CASSLPSNTGTGGRRLFF
TRBJ2-3	TRBV5-4	.	TRBD2	TGTGCCAGCAGCTTGGGACTAGCGTCCGCAGATACGCAGTATTTT	CASSLGLASADTQYF
TRBJ2-2	TRBV5-1	.	TRBD1	TGCGCCAGCAGCTTGAGGACAGGGAGTGCCGGGGAGCTGTTTTTT	CASSLRTGSAGELFF
TRBJ2-1	TRBV6-5	.	TRBD1	TGTGCCAGCAGAGACAGGGGGCACAATGAGCAGTTCTTC	CASRDRGHNEQFF
TRBJ2-1	TRBV6-2/TRBV6-3	.	.	TGTGCCAGCAGTTCCAGACACTTGGGCACTTCAGGCTCCTACAATGAGCAGTTCTTC	CASSSRHLGTSGSYNEQFF